This T cell receptor (beta chain) was identified during a study of OX40 agonist ivuxolimab in advanced cancers. Blood sampling took place at baseline, cycle 4 day 1, and cycle 7 day 1. Study-level findings and limits: Near-lowest levels of clonal expansion characterized partial responders at 0.1-3.0 mg/kg. Blood T cells, both CD4+ and CD8+, expanded clonally by week 6 at 0.1 to 3.0 mg/kg. The authors did not determine the antigen specificity of the expanded peripheral T cells.

Only in-frame clones appear in the TCRdb table, and some are missing; sequencing was by immunoSEQ multiplex PCR. The table includes 30,000 to 40,000 clones, roughly 80% detected once. Remarks on this clone: Its antigen is undetermined.

Sequences were derived from CD4+ or CD8+ T cells sorted from blood, sampled in a trial of the OX40 agonist ivuxolimab. This clonotype was obtained from an adult with an advanced solid tumor such as melanoma, head and neck, liver or kidney cancer.

The CDR3 DNA follows: TGTGCCAGCAGTTGGACAGGCGTAAATAATTCACCCCTCCACTTT. This sequence encodes CASSWTGVNNSPLHF. The genes are TRBV6-6 and TRBJ1-6, with TRBD1 identical over 7 bases. This CDR3 is built from 15 residues. Germline trimming cut 4 bases from V and 5 bases from J; bases unmatched to any gene: 5. Germline V gene lookup returns CDR1 MNHNY and CDR2 SVGAGI (reference sequence).